The T cell receptor (beta chain) under discussion was sequenced for a study of T cell responses to AZD1222 COVID-19 vaccine. The study, taken as a whole, reports: A rise in Spike-specific TCR breadth and depth followed two AZD1222 doses. The span of vaccine-associated CD4 TCRs extended across spike, with dominance at 160-218 and 743-854.

Produced via immunoSEQ multiplex PCR; TCRdb's table is partial and in-frame only. This table holds approximately 100,000 clones, about 88% found once. V was cut by 0 bases and J by 6 bases, with 17 bases left in between. The germline CDR1 and CDR2 sequences are LGHNA and YNFKEQ. This CDR3 has 17 residues. As concerns this clone: Its specificity is not known.

This rearrangement joins TRBV4-2 to TRBJ1-4, with a tentative D call TRBD1 (6 bases). The source of this sequence is an adult in good health. The input for sequencing was peripheral blood, taken on day 0 of AZD1222 vaccination. CDR3 protein: CASSQDGMWGRDEKLFF. DNA of the CDR3: TGTGCCAGCAGCCAAGATGGGATGTGGGGGCGGGATGAAAAACTGTTTTTT.